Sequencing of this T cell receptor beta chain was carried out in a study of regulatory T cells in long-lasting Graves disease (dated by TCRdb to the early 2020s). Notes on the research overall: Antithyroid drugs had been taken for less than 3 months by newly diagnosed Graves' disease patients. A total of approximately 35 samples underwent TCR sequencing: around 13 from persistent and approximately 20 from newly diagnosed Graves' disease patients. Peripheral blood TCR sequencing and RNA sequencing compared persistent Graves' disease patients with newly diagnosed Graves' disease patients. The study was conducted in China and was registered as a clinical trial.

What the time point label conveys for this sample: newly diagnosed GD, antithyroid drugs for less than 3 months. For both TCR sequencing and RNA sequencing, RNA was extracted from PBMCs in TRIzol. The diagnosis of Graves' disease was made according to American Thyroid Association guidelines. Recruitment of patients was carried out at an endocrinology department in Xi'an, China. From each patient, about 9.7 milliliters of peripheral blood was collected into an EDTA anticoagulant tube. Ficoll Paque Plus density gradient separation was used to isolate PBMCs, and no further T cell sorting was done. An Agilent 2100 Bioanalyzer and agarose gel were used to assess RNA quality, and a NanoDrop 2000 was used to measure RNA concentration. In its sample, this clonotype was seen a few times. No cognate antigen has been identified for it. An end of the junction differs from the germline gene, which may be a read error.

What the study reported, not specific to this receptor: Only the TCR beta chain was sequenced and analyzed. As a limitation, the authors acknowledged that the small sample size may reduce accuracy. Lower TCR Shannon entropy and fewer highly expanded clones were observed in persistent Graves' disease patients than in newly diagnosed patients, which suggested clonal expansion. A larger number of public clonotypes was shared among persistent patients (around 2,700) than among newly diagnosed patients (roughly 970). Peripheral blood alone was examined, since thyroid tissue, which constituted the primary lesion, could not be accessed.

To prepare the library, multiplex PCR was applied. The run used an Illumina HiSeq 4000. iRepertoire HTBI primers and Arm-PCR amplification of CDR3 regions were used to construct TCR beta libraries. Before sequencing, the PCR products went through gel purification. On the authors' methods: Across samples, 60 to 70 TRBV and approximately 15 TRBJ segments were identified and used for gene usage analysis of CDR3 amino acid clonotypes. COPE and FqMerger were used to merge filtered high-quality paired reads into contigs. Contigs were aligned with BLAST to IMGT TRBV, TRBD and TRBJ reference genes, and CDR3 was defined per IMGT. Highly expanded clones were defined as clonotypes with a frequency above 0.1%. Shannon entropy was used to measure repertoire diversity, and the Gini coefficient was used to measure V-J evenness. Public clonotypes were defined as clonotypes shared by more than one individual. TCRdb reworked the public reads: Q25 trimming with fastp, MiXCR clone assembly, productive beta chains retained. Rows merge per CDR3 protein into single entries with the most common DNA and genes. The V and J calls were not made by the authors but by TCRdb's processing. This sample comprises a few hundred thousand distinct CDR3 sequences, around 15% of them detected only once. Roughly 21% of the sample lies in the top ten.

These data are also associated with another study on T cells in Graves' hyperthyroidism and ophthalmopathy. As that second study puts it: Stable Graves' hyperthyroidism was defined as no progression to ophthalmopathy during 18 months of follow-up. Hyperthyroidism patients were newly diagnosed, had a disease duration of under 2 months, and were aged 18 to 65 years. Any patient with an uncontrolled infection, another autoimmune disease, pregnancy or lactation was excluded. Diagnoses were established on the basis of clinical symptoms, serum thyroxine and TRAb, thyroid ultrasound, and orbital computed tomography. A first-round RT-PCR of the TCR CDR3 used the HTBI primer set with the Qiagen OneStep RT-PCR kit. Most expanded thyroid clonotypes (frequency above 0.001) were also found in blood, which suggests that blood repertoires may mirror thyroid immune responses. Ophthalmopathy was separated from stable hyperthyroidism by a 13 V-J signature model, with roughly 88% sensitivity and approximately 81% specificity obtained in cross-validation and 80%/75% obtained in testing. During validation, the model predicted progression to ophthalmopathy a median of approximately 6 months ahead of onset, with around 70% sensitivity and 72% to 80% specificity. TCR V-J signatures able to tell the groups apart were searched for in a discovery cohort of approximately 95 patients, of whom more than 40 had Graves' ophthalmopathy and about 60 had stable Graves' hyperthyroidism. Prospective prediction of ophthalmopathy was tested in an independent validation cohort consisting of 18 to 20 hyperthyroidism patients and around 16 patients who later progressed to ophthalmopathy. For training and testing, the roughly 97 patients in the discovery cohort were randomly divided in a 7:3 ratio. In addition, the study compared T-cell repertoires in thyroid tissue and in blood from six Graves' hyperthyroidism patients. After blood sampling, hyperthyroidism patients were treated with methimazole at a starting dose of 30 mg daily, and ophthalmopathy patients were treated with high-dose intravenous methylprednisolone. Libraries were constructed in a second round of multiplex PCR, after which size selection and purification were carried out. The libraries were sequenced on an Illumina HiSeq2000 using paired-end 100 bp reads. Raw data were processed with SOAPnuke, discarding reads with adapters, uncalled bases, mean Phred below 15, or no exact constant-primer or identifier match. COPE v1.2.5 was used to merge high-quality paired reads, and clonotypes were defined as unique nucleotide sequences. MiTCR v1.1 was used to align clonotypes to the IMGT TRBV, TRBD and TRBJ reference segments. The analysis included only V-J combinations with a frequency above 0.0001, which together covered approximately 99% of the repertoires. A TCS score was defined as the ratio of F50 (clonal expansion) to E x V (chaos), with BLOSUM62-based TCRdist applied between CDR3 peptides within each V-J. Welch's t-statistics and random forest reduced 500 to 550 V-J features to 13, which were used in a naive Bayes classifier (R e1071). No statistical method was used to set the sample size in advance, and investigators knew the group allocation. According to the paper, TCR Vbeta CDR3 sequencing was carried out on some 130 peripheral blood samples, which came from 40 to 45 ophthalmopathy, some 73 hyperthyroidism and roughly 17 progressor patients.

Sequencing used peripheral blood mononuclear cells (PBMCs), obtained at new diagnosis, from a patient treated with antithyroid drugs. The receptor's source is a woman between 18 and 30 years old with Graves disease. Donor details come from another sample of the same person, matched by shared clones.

CDR3 loop: CAGSLVVTEAFF. The nucleotide sequence reads as follows: TGTGCCGGCAGTTTGGTAGTCACTGAAGCTTTCTTT. Recombination linked TRBV28 to TRBJ1-1; no confident D gene assignment can be made. From cysteine to phenylalanine, the CDR3 is 12 amino acids long. Left in the record is the CDR3 DNA by itself, 36 bases read in frame from the first base. Sequences MDHEN (CDR1) and SYDVKM (CDR2) are obtained from the germline V gene.